This TCR beta chain came from a study of Graves' ophthalmopathy and Graves' hyperthyroidism. In the study overall: Investigators collected peripheral blood at initial diagnosis, before any treatment was given.

RNA served as the template for amplifying TCR beta CDR3 regions. First-round RT-PCR used HTBI primers; second-round multiplex PCR followed. Using its own MiXCR run on the multiplex PCR reads, TCRdb lists one record per CDR3 protein. The sample consists of roughly 610,000 distinct CDR3 sequences, 22% of them appearing once. This clonotype was picked up many times. What it binds is not known. Certain patients, namely those with other autoimmune diseases, uncontrolled infections, pregnancy or lactation, were excluded. PBMCs were density-gradient isolated from approximately 9.8 ml fresh blood. Study-level results: Most expanded clonotypes in thyroid above 0.001 frequency also showed up in blood.

The source of this sequence is a woman younger than 35 with stable Graves' hyperthyroidism. Some clones in this sample may be carry-over from other donors' samples. Material: peripheral blood.

CDR3 region: CASSSGQRAQYF. CDR3 sequence (DNA): TGTGCCAGCAGCTCGGGACAGAGGGCCCAGTACTTC. The chain couples TRBV7-9 to TRBJ2-5; 7 bases align to TRBD1. This CDR3 has 12 residues. CDR1 is SEHNR, CDR2 FQNEAQ, per germline (reference sequence). V shed 4 bases, J shed 9 bases, and the junction held 5 bases outside the gene matches.